This T cell receptor (beta chain) was obtained from a study of blood T cell repertoires in COVID-19. The junction had 11 bases not matched to a gene; V was cut back by 4 bases and J by 7 bases. The length of the CDR3 is 16 residues. The germline gives CDR1 MNHEY, CDR2 SVGAGI. Generated by immunoSEQ multiplex PCR, the TCRdb table keeps only in-frame clones and is missing some. The sample gives fewer than 250,000 clones, about nine tenths of which show up once; just over 2.5% is in the top ten. The chain employs TRBV6-5 and TRBJ2-1, with 9 bases that match TRBD2. This clonotype was sampled from a woman aged 25 to 45 with acute COVID-19. The sample taken for sequencing was PBMCs or T cells enriched from blood (not recorded which). CDR3 sequence: CASSSLAGEYGNEQFF. Written as DNA, the CDR3 is TGTGCCAGCAGTTCCTTAGCGGGGGAGTACGGGAATGAGCAGTTCTTC.